Shown below are 30 T cell receptor beta chains from a single sample sequenced in a study of T cells after yellow fever vaccination. Each CDR3 protein gets one entry after TCRdb re-called the 5' RACE reads with MiXCR. The table has about 320,000 distinct CDR3 sequences, around 4.4% seen once. The material was PBMCs, obtained 15 days after the yellow fever booster vaccination. The source of these receptors is a man aged 18 to 29 who received the YFV17D yellow fever vaccine.

This clonotype showed up just a few times. This chain links TRBV20-1 with TRBJ2-7; 8 positions match TRBD1. There are 13 residues in the CDR3. With 8 bases clipped from V and 5 bases from J, the junction kept 11 bases outside the gene matches. Germline V gives CDR1 DFQATT, CDR2 SNEGSKA (reference sequence). The CDR3 protein is CSTALDRGNEQYF. The CDR3 DNA is TGCAGTACTGCCCTTGACAGGGGCAACGAGCAGTACTTC.

This clonotype was seen a handful of times. The rearrangement joins TRBV7-9 to TRBJ2-7; 7 positions agree with TRBD2. In germline, CDR1 is SEHNR, CDR2 FQNEAQ (reference sequence). With 5 bases clipped from V and 7 bases from J, the junction kept 11 bases outside the gene matches. The CDR3 spans 14 residues. This chain's CDR3 is CASSTPGLGGEQYF. Here the CDR3 DNA reads TGTGCCAGCAGCACCCCCGGCTTGGGGGGGGAGCAGTACTTC.

This clonotype came up a few times. The chain employs TRBV6-5 and TRBJ2-5; possibly TRBD1 or TRBD2 for D (6 bases each). This CDR3 has 16 amino acids. V dropped 6 bases and J dropped 2 bases, with 19 bases sitting between them. Germline CDR1 reads MNHEY; CDR2 reads SVGAGI. CDR3 nucleotide sequence: TGTGCCAGCAGGCGTACAGGGAGGACCTCGCAAGAGACCCAGTACTTC. Its protein is CASRRTGRTSQETQYF.

This clonotype was seen at least ten times. CDR3 in amino acids: CASSLVTSGTGMYF. Written as DNA, the CDR3 is TGTGCCAGCAGCTTAGTTACTTCCGGGACAGGGATGTACTTC. The chain uses TRBV7-2 and TRBJ2-4; 9 positions match TRBD1. The length of the CDR3 is 14 residues. Trimming cost V 1 base and J 15 bases; bases outside gene matches: 10. Germline values: CDR1 SGHTA, CDR2 FQGNSA.

This clonotype was counted only a few times. V usage is TRBV5-1 and J usage is TRBJ2-3, with 11 nucleotides matching TRBD1. Germline assignment: CDR1 SGHRS and CDR2 YFSETQ. V lost 4 bases and J lost 6; bases outside the gene matches: 7. This CDR3 has 15 residues. CDR3: CASSTGQGAFDTQYF. CDR3 nucleotides: TGCGCCAGCAGCACCGGACAGGGGGCGTTTGATACGCAGTATTTT.

V is TRBV5-1 and J is TRBJ1-4, with D maybe TRBD1 (5 bases). The V gene lost 2 bases and the J gene lost 7 bases, with 9 bases spanning the gap. CDR1 and CDR2 (germline): SGHRS, YFSETQ. The CDR3 extends over 13 amino acids. CDR3 region: CASSFRGGEKLFF. The CDR3 DNA is TGCGCCAGCAGCTTTAGGGGAGGTGAAAAACTGTTTTTT.

This clonotype came up many times. This chain links TRBV6-8 with TRBJ2-1, with TRBD1 identical over 11 bases. Per germline, CDR1 MNHGY and CDR2 SAAAGT. The CDR3 covers 18 residues. The V segment lost 2 bases and the J segment 6 bases; nucleotides outside the gene matches: 12. CDR3 sequence (DNA): TGTGCCAGCAGTTACCAATCACCGGACAGGGGGCAAGGCAATGAGCAGTTCTTC. This sequence encodes CASSYQSPDRGQGNEQFF.

This chain joins TRBV5-1 and TRBJ2-3; the match to TRBD2 covers 10 bases. The CDR3 sequence is 16 residues long. The J segment lost 1 base and the V segment lost 7 bases, leaving 9 bases of the junction unmatched. Looked up from germline, CDR1 is SGHRS and CDR2 is YFSETQ. CDR3 nucleotide sequence: TGCGCCAGCCGGGAAGGGCTAGCGGGAGGCACAGATACGCAGTATTTT. Translation: CASREGLAGGTDTQYF.

This chain connects TRBV19 to TRBJ1-6, with 7 bases that match TRBD1. There are 14 residues in the CDR3. Germline V lookup: CDR1 LNHDA, CDR2 SQIVND (reference sequence). V trimming: 3 bases; J trimming: 10 bases; junction bases outside the gene matches: 6. The CDR3 DNA sequence: TGTGCCAGTAGTATCACAGGGGAAAGGTCACCCCTCCACTTT. Translating it yields CASSITGERSPLHF.

This clonotype has at least ten counts. The J gene is TRBJ1-5, the V gene TRBV20-1; TRBD1 matches 7 bases. Per the germline V gene, CDR1 is DFQATT and CDR2 is SNEGSKA (reference sequence). Germline trimming cut 1 base from V and 11 bases from J; bases unmatched to any gene: 8. CDR3 size: 13 residues. CDR3 coding DNA: TGCAGTGCTAGAGCCGGGACAGAGCTGGCCCAGCATTTT. This sequence encodes CSARAGTELAQHF.

This clonotype was detected only a few times. The chain couples TRBV4-1 to TRBJ2-1, with 8 positions matching TRBD2. The trim removed 4 bases at V and 6 bases at J, leaving 14 bases unmatched. CDR1 MGHRA and CDR2 YSYEKL come from the germline V gene. The CDR3 length is 17 residues. Written as DNA, the CDR3 is TGCGCCAGCAGCCGCGGGGGTATAGCGGGGCTAGGCAATGAGCAGTTCTTC. Protein sequence: CASSRGGIAGLGNEQFF.

With respect to this clonotype: It may be a read error: a sequence one base away is much more abundant. The V gene is TRBV10-3, the J gene TRBJ2-7; D gene ambiguous. This CDR3 has 12 amino acids. Germline CDR1 ENHRY, CDR2 SYGVKD. This chain's CDR3 is CANSGDGLEQYV. DNA of the CDR3: TGTGCCAACAGTGGTGACGGGTTGGAGCAGTACGTC.

The V gene is TRBV6-6, the J gene TRBJ1-5; the D is unclear. CDR1 is MNHNY, CDR2 SVGAGI, per germline (reference sequence). This CDR3 has 14 amino acids. V was trimmed by 4 bases and J by 7 bases, leaving 14 bases between them. In DNA form, the CDR3 reads TGTGCCAGCAGTTCCACATTGGGCGAGCAGCCCCAGCATTTT. Residues: CASSSTLGEQPQHF.

The J gene is TRBJ1-2, the V gene TRBV3-1, with TRBD1 identical over 9 bases. The germline gives CDR1 LGHDT, CDR2 YNNKEL (reference sequence). This CDR3 region has 15 residues. J lost 3 bases, V lost 7 bases, and 9 bases had no gene match. The CDR3 loop is CASTGYRDRDYGYTF. Written as DNA, the CDR3 is TGTGCCAGCACCGGATACCGGGACAGGGACTATGGCTACACCTTC.

This clonotype was counted between two and nine times. The rearrangement links TRBV6-2 or TRBV6-3 to TRBJ2-1; no clear D gene. Trimming removed 2 bases from V and 9 bases from J, with 8 bases in between. This CDR3 contains 12 residues. Germline CDR1 reads MNHEY; CDR2 reads SVGEGT. CDR3 sequence: CASSYRVSEQFF. CDR3 nucleotide sequence: TGTGCCAGCAGTTACCGAGTAAGTGAGCAGTTCTTC.

The chain is built from TRBV7-3 and TRBJ2-5; D is possibly TRBD2 (6 bases). The length of the CDR3 is 15 residues. The V gene lost 0 bases and the J gene lost 4 bases, with 12 bases spanning the gap. Germline-derived CDR1 and CDR2 are SGHTA and FQGTGA. The CDR3 DNA is TGTGCCAGCAGCTTAACGGGGAACGGGAGAGAGACCCAGTACTTC. It is translated as CASSLTGNGRETQYF.

In its sample, this clonotype was seen many times. The V and J genes are TRBV5-1 and TRBJ2-2, with 7 positions matching TRBD1. The ends lost 3 bases at V and 3 bases at J; junction bases unmatched: 8. This CDR3 spans 16 amino acids. CDR1 and CDR2 (germline): SGHRS, YFSETQ. This chain's CDR3 is CASSSAGGWDTGELFF. In DNA form, the CDR3 reads TGCGCCAGCAGCTCGGCAGGGGGATGGGACACCGGGGAGCTGTTTTTT.

V gene TRBV3-1 combines with J gene TRBJ1-2, with D maybe TRBD1 (5 bases). Trimming cost V 3 bases and J 9 bases, with 17 bases left between them. The CDR3 consists of 14 residues. The germline V gene has CDR1 LGHDT and CDR2 YNNKEL (reference sequence). The CDR3 region has the DNA TGTGCCAGCAGCCATAGAAATCTGGGGGTGAGCTACACCTTC. As protein: CASSHRNLGVSYTF.

This clonotype was detected ten times or more. This chain uses TRBV7-2 with TRBJ2-3; D call uncertain. Per the germline V gene, CDR1 is SGHTA and CDR2 is FQGNSA. Trimming took 5 bases from V and 0 from J, leaving 9 bases between them. CDR3 size: 14 residues. CDR3 nucleotides: TGTGCCAGCAGCCTGACCATGAGCACAGATACGCAGTATTTT. Protein: CASSLTMSTDTQYF.

The chain recombines TRBV6-5 with TRBJ2-3; 12 nucleotides agree with TRBD2. The germline CDR1 and CDR2 sequences are MNHEY and SVGAGI. V lost 0 bases to trimming and J lost 0 bases; unmatched junction nucleotides: 13. This CDR3 is built from 21 residues. The CDR3 coding sequence is TGTGCCAGCAGTTACTCGAGAATATCGACTAGCGGGGGTGCTAGCACAGATACGCAGTATTTT. Protein product: CASSYSRISTSGGASTDTQYF.

This clonotype was picked up a small number of times. This chain links TRBV27 with TRBJ2-1, with 7 bases identical to TRBD1. V lost 5 bases and J lost 10; bases outside the gene matches: 11. The CDR3 extends over 14 amino acids. CDR1 MNHEY and CDR2 SMNVEV come from the germline V gene (reference sequence). The CDR3 coding sequence is TGTGCCAGCAGTCCTCAAAAGTTGGGACAGGAGCAGTTCTTC. This sequence encodes CASSPQKLGQEQFF.

This clonotype was recorded only once. This chain connects TRBV5-1 to TRBJ1-1, with D unresolved. Looked up from germline, CDR1 is SGHRS and CDR2 is YFSETQ. V lost 0 bases to trimming and J lost 0 bases, with 12 bases between them. The CDR3 extends over 16 amino acids. The CDR3 coding sequence is TGCGCCAGCAGCTTGGGGCCCGGCGAAATGAACACTGAAGCTTTCTTT. It translates to CASSLGPGEMNTEAFF. The full variable domain, in which reference TRBV5-1 and TRBJ1-1 provide the parts outside the CDR3, is KAGVTQTPRYLIKTRGQQVTLSCSPISGHRSVSWYQQTPGQGLQFLFEYFSETQRNKGNFPGRFSGRQFSNSRSEMNVSTLELGDSALYLCASSLGPGEMNTEAFFGQGTRLTVV.

This clonotype was seen ten or more times. The genes are TRBV18 and TRBJ1-3; D remains ambiguous. CDR3 length: 15 amino acids. V lost 3 bases to trimming and J lost 0 bases, with 9 bases between them. The germline gives CDR1 KGHSH, CDR2 LQKENI. The CDR3 region is CASSPFPTSGNTIYF. CDR3 DNA: TGTGCCAGCTCACCGTTCCCGACCTCTGGAAACACCATATATTTT. Variable domain in full (rest from reference TRBV18 and TRBJ1-3): NAGVMQNPRHLVRRRGQEARLRCSPMKGHSHVYWYRQLPEEGLKFMVYLQKENIIDESGMPKERFSAEFPKEGPSILRIQQVVRGDSAAYFCASSPFPTSGNTIYFGEGSWLTVV.

This clonotype occurred many times. V gene TRBV30 combines with J gene TRBJ1-6; D is unclear. The CDR3 has 15 residues. Trimming shortened V by 4 bases and J by 8 bases, and 18 bases separated the two germline ends. The V gene's germline CDR1 is GTSNPN and CDR2 SVGIG (reference sequence). The DNA for the CDR3 is TGTGCCTGGACCCCGACGAGGGCGGCCTATTCACCCCTCCACTTT. Protein product: CAWTPTRAAYSPLHF.

In this sample, this clonotype turned up many times. The V call is TRBV6-5, the J call TRBJ2-3; maybe TRBD1 (7 bases). V was trimmed by 6 bases and J by 2 bases, leaving 12 bases between them. CDR1 MNHEY and CDR2 SVGAGI come from the germline V gene. This CDR3 has 14 residues. As DNA, the CDR3 is TGTGCCAGCAGCCAGGGGGGTATCACAGATACGCAGTATTTT. It translates to CASSQGGITDTQYF.

This clonotype was picked up a small number of times. V and J are TRBV4-1 and TRBJ1-6, with D unresolved. Germline V gene data show CDR1 as MGHRA and CDR2 as YSYEKL. V lost 0 bases, J lost 10 bases, and 19 bases lay in between. This CDR3 has 17 amino acids. Here the CDR3 DNA reads TGCGCCAGCAGCCAAGATCTCGGGAAATCCGGCGTGTCACCCCTCCACTTT. This translates into CASSQDLGKSGVSPLHF.

This clonotype was seen at least ten times. The chain links TRBV6-6 to TRBJ1-1; TRBD1 aligns across 8 bases. Germline CDR1 and CDR2: MNHNY and SVGAGI (reference sequence). This CDR3 contains 15 residues. The V gene end was trimmed by 7 bases and the J gene end by 4 bases; junction bases not matched to a gene: 11. The CDR3 sequence is CASTGDRGAITEAFF. The CDR3 DNA is TGTGCCAGCACGGGCGACAGGGGCGCGATCACTGAAGCTTTCTTT.

The rearrangement links TRBV19 to TRBJ1-2; TRBD1 matches 7 bases. The trim removed 6 bases at V and 11 bases at J, leaving 6 bases unmatched. The CDR3 is 11 residues long. Germline loops: CDR1 LNHDA, CDR2 SQIVND (reference sequence). This chain's CDR3 is CASRINRGYTF. Written as DNA, the CDR3 is TGTGCCAGTAGGATAAACAGGGGATACACCTTC.

The chain employs TRBV12-3 or TRBV12-4 and TRBJ1-3, with 8 bases matching TRBD1. This CDR3 is 16 amino acids long. J gave up 4 bases and V 5 bases, and 10 bases lay outside the gene matches. For the CDR3, the DNA is TGTGCCAGCAGTCCCTGGACAGGGATCGCAGGAAACACCATATATTTT. Protein sequence: CASSPWTGIAGNTIYF.

The CDR3 DNA follows: TGCGCCAGCAGCCAAGTGACAAGCCGCTCTGGAAACACCATATATTTT. It translates to CASSQVTSRSGNTIYF. The J gene is TRBJ1-3, the V gene TRBV4-1; D not certain. Per germline, CDR1 MGHRA and CDR2 YSYEKL. Trimming took off 1 base at V and 0 bases at J, with 10 bases between the two ends. CDR3 length equals 16 residues.